This note documents a single TCR beta chain sequence. Its antigen remains undetermined. No quality values exist for individual bases; no much larger clone is one base distant. Patient enrollment in ICON started in the first half of 2016, and the final patient was enrolled in the second half of 2018. Fresh tumor and matched uninvolved tissue for in-depth immune analyses, including TCR sequencing, were collected from a subcohort of about 80 patients. DNA for TCR sequencing was isolated from bulk tissue, and no cell sorting was done. The sample comes from a study of tumor-infiltrating lymphocytes in localized non-small cell lung cancer (dated by TCRdb to about 2021). Background on the whole study: Several histologies were represented in the cohort, which also included both smokers and never-smokers as well as patients whose samples were collected after neoadjuvant chemotherapy. Resected tumor tissue and uninvolved lung tissue described as non-adjacent to the tumor were contributed by each patient, with both tissues obtained from the same patient. TCR sequencing was one of several integrated assays, alongside flow cytometry, multiplex immunofluorescence, RNA-seq, exome sequencing and proteomics, applied to the same patients. In total, the ICON cohort was made up of about 150 surgical patients who had localized non-small cell lung cancer and whose tumors were resected. A total of 55 patients were part of the paired comparison of immunoSEQ T-cell fraction between tumor and uninvolved lung.

On the study overall, not on this receptor specifically: Higher T cell infiltration in tumors than in uninvolved lung tissue was supported by TCRbeta sequencing, consistent with immunofluorescence CD3 counts. Because different pieces of the same tissue were used for different assays, technical variation could not be separated from intratumor heterogeneity. Assay coverage varied across patients depending on available tissue quantity, so only a subset of the cohort had TCR sequencing. No difference in TCR-derived T-cell fraction was observed between the flow cytometry-defined immunotypes IM1 (good prognosis) and IM2 (poor prognosis).

V loses 5 bases of germline sequence and J loses 2 bases, and the interval between the two ends is 16 bases. CDR1 and CDR2 were assigned from the germline V gene as MDHEN and SYDVKM. The CDR3 holds 15 amino acids from the cysteine to the phenylalanine. Only CDR3 DNA is held: 45 bases, read in frame from base 1. The immunoSEQ assay used for TCR sequencing gave the T-cell fraction in both tumor and uninvolved lung tissue. The authors processed their data as follows. For survival analysis, patients were divided into high (upper tertile) and low (lower two tertiles) T-cell fraction groups, which were compared by log-rank test. A signed-rank test was used to check for differences in T-cell fraction between paired tumor and uninvolved lung. Held by TCRdb, this immuneACCESS table contains in-frame sequences only and omits some clones. Under half of the omission traces to an unresolved V gene where checked; the cause of the rest is unknown. V, J and clone size are taken as reported in that table, and D and trimming were inferred from the DNA itself. The sample contains approximately 1,500 clones, around 37% of them found a single time. The ten top clones hold more than 12% of the sample.

The chain was built from TRBV28 and TRBJ2-7; TRBD2 is perhaps the D gene, given 6 matching bases. The TCR was taken from a human donor with non-small cell lung cancer. The sequencing sample was made of uninvolved lung tissue not adjacent to the tumor. The CDR3 here reads CASSLPGGAAYEQYF. At the DNA level, the sequence is TGTGCCAGCAGTCTACCTGGAGGGGCCGCCTACGAGCAGTACTTC.